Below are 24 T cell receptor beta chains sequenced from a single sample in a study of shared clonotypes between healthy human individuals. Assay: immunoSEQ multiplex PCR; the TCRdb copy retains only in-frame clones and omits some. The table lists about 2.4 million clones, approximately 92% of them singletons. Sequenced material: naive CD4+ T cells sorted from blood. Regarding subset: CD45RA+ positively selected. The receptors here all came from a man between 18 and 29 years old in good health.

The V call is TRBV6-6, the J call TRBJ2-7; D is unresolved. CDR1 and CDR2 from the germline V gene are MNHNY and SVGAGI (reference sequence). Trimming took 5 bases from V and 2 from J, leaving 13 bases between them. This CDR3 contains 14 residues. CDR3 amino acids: CASSAPLAAYEQYF. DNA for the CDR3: TGTGCCAGCAGTGCCCCCTTGGCAGCCTACGAGCAGTACTTC.

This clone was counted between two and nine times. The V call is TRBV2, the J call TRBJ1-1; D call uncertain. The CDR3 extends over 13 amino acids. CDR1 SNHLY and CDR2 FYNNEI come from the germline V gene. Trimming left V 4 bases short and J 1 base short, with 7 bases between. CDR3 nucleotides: TGTGCCAGCAGTGGCGAGGGGAACACTGAAGCTTTCTTT. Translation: CASSGEGNTEAFF.

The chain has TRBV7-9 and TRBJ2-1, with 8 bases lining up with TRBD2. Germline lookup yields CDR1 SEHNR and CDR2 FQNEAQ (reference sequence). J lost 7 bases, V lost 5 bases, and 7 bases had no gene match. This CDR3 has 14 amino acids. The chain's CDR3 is CASSERTSMNEQFF. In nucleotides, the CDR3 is TGTGCCAGCAGCGAACGGACTAGCATGAATGAGCAGTTCTTC.

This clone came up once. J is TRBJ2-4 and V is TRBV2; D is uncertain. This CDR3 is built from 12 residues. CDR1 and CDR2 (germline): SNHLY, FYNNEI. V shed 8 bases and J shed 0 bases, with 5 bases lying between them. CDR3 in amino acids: CASLLAKNIQYF. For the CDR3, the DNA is TGTGCCAGCTTGTTAGCCAAAAACATTCAGTACTTC.

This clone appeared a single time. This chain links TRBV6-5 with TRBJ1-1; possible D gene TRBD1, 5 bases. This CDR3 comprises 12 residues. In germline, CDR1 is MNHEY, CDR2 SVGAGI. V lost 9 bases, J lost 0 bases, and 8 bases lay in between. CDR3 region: CASGHMNTEAFF. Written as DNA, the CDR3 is TGTGCCAGTGGACACATGAACACTGAAGCTTTCTTT.

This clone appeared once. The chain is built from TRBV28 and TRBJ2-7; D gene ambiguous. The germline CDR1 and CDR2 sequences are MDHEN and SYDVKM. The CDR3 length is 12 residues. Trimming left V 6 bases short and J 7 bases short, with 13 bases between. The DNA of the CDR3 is TGTGCCAGCAGCCCCTGGCCCGGAGAGCAGTACTTC. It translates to CASSPWPGEQYF.

CDR3 sequence reads: CASSQELAALSYEQYF. The CDR3 DNA reads as TGCGCCAGCAGCCAAGAATTGGCCGCCCTCTCCTACGAGCAGTACTTC. The V and J genes are TRBV4-3 and TRBJ2-7; D is uncertain. V was shortened by 0 bases and J by 0 bases, with 12 bases between the two germline ends. This CDR3 contains 16 residues. Per germline, CDR1 LGHNA and CDR2 YSLEER.

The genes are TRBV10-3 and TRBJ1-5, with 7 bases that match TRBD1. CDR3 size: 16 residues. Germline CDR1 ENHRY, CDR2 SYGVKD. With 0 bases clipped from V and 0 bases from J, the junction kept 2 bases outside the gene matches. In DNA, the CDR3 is TGTGCCATCAGTGAGTCCCCAGGGGGTAGCAATCAGCCCCAGCATTTT. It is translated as CAISESPGGSNQPQHF.

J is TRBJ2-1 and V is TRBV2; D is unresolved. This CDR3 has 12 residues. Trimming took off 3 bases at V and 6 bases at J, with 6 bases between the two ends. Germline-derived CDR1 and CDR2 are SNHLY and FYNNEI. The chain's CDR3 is CASSDRPNEQFF. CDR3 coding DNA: TGTGCCAGCAGTGACCGCCCCAATGAGCAGTTCTTC.

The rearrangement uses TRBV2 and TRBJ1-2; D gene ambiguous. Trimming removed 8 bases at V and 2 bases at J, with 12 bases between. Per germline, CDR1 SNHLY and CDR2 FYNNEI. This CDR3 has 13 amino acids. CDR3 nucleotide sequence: TGTGCCAGCGTGCAGGATCCGAACTATGGCTACACCTTC. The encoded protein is CASVQDPNYGYTF. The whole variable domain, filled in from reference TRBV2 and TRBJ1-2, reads EPEVTQTPSHQVTQMGQEVILRCVPISNHLYFYWYRQILGQKVEFLVSFYNNEISEKSEIFDDQFSVERPDGSNFTLKIRSTKLEDSAMYFCASVQDPNYGYTFGSGTRLTVV.

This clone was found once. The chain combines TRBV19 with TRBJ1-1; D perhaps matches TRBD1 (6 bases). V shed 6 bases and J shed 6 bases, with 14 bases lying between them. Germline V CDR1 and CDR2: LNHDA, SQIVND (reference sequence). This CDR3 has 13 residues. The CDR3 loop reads CASSGQFIAEAFF. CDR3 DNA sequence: TGTGCCAGTAGCGGACAGTTTATCGCTGAAGCTTTCTTT.

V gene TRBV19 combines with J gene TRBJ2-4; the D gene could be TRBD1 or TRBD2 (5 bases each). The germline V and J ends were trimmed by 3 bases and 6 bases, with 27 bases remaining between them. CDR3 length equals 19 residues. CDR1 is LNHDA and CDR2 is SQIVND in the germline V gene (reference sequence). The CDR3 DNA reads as TGTGCCAGTAGTATTGGGGCAGGTACTACGGGGTGGGTTGCAAACATTCAGTACTTC. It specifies CASSIGAGTTGWVANIQYF.

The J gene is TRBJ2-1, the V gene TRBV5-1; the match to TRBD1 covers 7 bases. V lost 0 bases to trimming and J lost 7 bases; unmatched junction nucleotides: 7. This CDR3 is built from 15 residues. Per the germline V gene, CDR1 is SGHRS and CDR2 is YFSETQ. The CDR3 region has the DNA TGCGCCAGCAGCTTGGTCTTGGCCAGGGGGAATGAGCAGTTCTTC. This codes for CASSLVLARGNEQFF.

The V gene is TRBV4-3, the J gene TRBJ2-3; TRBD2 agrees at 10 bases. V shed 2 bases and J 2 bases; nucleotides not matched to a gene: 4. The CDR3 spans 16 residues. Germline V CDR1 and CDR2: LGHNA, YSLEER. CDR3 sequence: CASSQSAGGITDTQYF. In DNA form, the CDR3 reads TGCGCCAGCAGCCAATCAGCGGGAGGGATCACAGATACGCAGTATTTT.

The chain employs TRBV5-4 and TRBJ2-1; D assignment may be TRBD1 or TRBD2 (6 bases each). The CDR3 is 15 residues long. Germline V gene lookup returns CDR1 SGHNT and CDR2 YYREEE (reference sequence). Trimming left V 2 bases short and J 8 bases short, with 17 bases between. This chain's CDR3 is CASSFRGGPRDEQFF. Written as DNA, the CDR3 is TGTGCCAGCAGCTTCCGAGGGGGGCCAAGGGATGAGCAGTTCTTC.

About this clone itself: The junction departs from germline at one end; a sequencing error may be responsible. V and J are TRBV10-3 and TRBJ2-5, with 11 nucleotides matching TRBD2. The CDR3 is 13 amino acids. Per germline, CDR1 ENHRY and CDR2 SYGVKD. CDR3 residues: CATSSGGEETQYF. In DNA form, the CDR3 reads TGTGCCACCAGTAGCGGGGGGGAAGAGACCCAGTACTTC.

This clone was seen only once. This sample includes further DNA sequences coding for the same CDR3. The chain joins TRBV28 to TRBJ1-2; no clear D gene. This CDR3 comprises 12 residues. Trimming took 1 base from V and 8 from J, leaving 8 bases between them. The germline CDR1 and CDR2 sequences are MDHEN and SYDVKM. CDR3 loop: CASSLLSGGYTF. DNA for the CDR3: TGTGCCAGCAGTTTATTAAGCGGCGGCTACACCTTC.

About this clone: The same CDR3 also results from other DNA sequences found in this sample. This CDR3 reads CASSYSPGGETQYF. CDR3 sequence (DNA): TGTGCCAGCAGTTACTCTCCCGGTGGAGAGACCCAGTACTTC. This sequence joins TRBV6-6 and TRBJ2-5; D gene unclear. Germline assignment: CDR1 MNHNY and CDR2 SVGAGI (reference sequence). The CDR3 contains 14 residues. V shed 0 bases and J shed 4 bases, with 9 bases lying between them.

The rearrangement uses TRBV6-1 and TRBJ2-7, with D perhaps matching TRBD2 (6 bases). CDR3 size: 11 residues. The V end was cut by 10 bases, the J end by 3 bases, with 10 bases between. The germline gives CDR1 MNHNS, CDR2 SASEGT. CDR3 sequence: CAIGRYYEQYF. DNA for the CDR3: TGTGCCATCGGGAGATACTACGAGCAGTACTTC.

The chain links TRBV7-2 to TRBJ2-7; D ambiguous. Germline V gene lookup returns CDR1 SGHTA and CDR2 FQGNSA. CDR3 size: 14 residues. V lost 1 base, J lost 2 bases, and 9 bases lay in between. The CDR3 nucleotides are TGTGCCAGCAGCTTAGACGTGGGCCCCTACGAGCAGTACTTC. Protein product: CASSLDVGPYEQYF.

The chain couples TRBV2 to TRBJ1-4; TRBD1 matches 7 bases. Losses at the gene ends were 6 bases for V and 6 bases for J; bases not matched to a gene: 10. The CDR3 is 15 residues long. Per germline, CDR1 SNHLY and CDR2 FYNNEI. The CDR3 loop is CASRAQGGPDEKLFF. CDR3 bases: TGTGCCAGCAGGGCCCAGGGGGGGCCTGATGAAAAACTGTTTTTT. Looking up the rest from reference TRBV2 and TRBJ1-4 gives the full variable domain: EPEVTQTPSHQVTQMGQEVILRCVPISNHLYFYWYRQILGQKVEFLVSFYNNEISEKSEIFDDQFSVERPDGSNFTLKIRSTKLEDSAMYFCASRAQGGPDEKLFFGSGTQLSVL.

CDR3 sequence (DNA): TGTGCCAGCAGCCGTACAGGGGTGGCAGATACGCAGTATTTT. Protein sequence: CASSRTGVADTQYF. This chain connects TRBV5-6 to TRBJ2-3, with 7 positions matching TRBD1. The CDR3 runs 14 residues. V trimming: 4 bases; J trimming: 4 bases; junction bases outside the gene matches: 6. Per the germline V gene, CDR1 is SGHDT and CDR2 is YYEEEE. Using reference TRBV5-6 and TRBJ2-3 for the parts outside the CDR3, the full variable domain is DAGVTQSPTHLIKTRGQQVTLRCSPKSGHDTVSWYQQALGQGPQFIFQYYEEEERQRGNFPDRFSGHQFPNYSSELNVNALLLGDSALYLCASSRTGVADTQYFGPGTRLTVL.

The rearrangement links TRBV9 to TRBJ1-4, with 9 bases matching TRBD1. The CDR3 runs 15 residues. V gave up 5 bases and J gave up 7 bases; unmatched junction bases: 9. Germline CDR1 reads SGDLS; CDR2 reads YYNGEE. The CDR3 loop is CASSGPDRGGEKLFF. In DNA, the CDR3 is TGTGCCAGCAGTGGCCCGGACAGGGGCGGTGAAAAACTGTTTTTT.

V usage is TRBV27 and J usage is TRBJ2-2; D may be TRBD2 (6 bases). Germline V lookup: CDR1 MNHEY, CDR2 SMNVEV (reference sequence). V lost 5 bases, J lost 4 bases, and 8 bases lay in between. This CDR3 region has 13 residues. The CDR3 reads CASSPGVTGELFF. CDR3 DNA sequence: TGTGCCAGCAGTCCGGGAGTCACCGGGGAGCTGTTTTTT.